Sequencing of this TCR beta chain was carried out in a study of OX40 agonist ivuxolimab in advanced cancers. Study in general: Patients in the trial were receiving intravenous ivuxolimab every 2 weeks, at doses of 0.01 to 10 mg/kg.

Turning to this clone: What it binds is unknown.

The assay was immunoSEQ multiplex PCR, and TCRdb's table has in-frame clones only and misses some. The profile covers about 76,000 clones, with around nine tenths appearing a single time and about 2.6% taken by the ten largest. The germline V and J ends were trimmed by 0 bases and 2 bases, with 11 bases remaining between them. CDR3 length: 16 residues. Germline lookup yields CDR1 SGHNT and CDR2 YYREEE (reference sequence). Study conclusions and caveats: The authors also found low normalized T-cell clonal expansion in some nonresponders. Blood T cells, both CD4+ and CD8+, expanded clonally by week 6 at 0.1 to 3.0 mg/kg.

The TCR originated in an adult with an advanced solid tumor such as melanoma, head and neck, liver or kidney cancer. The V and J genes are TRBV5-4 and TRBJ2-2; D is uncertain. The sample consisted of CD4+ or CD8+ T cells sorted from blood, taken in a trial of the OX40 agonist ivuxolimab. As DNA, the CDR3 is TGTGCCAGCAGCTTGGCCGACCGGGTTAACACCGGGGAGCTGTTTTTT. Translating it yields CASSLADRVNTGELFF.